This TCR beta chain was captured in a study of blood T cell repertoires in COVID-19 (dated by TCRdb to the early 2020s). Concerning the study at large: Collaborator samples came from the United States, Italy and Spain and covered acute and convalescent phases of COVID-19. The prospective study material was composed of cDNA or gDNA derived from T cells, B-cell-depleted T cells, or PBMCs. Subjects who had been exposed to COVID-19, were actively infected with it, or had recovered from it provided the deeply sampled blood TCRbeta repertoires that made up the dataset. The repertoires were released in a freely available public database intended as a resource for research on the immune response to SARS-CoV-2. Samples came from the ongoing ImmuneRACE study (first 160 participants) plus 1,254 subjects from 6 global collaborators. Nearly every sample came with metadata listing a de-identified subject ID, COVID-19 status, age in years and sex. HLA class I and class II types, where available, came from metadata supplied by the sample provider rather than from assay-based typing. Study-wide conclusions, independent of this receptor: How much clinical and demographic metadata was included differed by source and by participant, and the metadata was provided uncurated.

From cysteine to phenylalanine, the CDR3 is 15 amino acids long. The DNA shown is the 45-base CDR3, in frame from base 1. Per the germline V gene (reference sequence), LNHDA is the CDR1 and SQIVND is the CDR2. At the junction V is shortened by 5 bases and J by 0 bases; bases outside the gene matches: 6. A remark on this clone: It has no known antigen specificity. Per-nucleotide qualities are absent, and no much larger clonotype sits a single base away. Different DNA sequences within this sample yield the same CDR3.

The immunoSEQ Assay, a bias-controlled multiplex PCR, was used to amplify TCRbeta CDR3 regions from genomic DNA. Per the original workflow: The number of nucleated cells in each sample was estimated from the amplification of reference gene primers within the assay. Sequence reads were collapsed and filtered to measure the absolute abundance of every unique TCRbeta CDR3 rearrangement. For each sample, productive Simpson clonality was calculated by taking the square root of Simpson's diversity index across productive rearrangements. The table was pulled from immuneACCESS by TCRdb, which kept in-frame rearrangements only. Such tables lose some clones; where checked, under half of the loss comes from unresolved V genes, and the rest has no known cause. That table supplies the V and J calls and clone size; D and trimming were determined from the DNA. This sample gives some 230,000 clones in total; around 83% of them show up just once. The top ten hold just under 1% of the sample.

The collaborating institutions used their own protocols to collect whole blood in K2EDTA tubes. For TCRbeta analysis, collaborator samples were shipped as frozen whole blood, as isolated PBMCs, or as DNA extracted from either sample type. Recombination linked TRBV19 to TRBJ1-1, with 7 junctional bases fitting TRBD1. Material for sequencing was peripheral blood. This receptor was obtained from a man in his forties with acute or convalescent COVID-19. The CDR3 reads as follows: CASSPRGQMNTEAFF. The nucleotide sequence is TGTGCCAGTAGTCCCCGGGGACAGATGAACACTGAAGCTTTCTTT.